This entry is about one T cell receptor beta chain. The source of the sample is a study of blood T cell repertoires in COVID-19. Sequenced by immunoSEQ multiplex PCR; TCRdb stores in-frame clones only, minus some. Among 40,000 to 60,000 clones listed, 85% were seen once. The CDR3 loop spans 13 amino acids. The ends were cut back, 1 base at V and 2 bases at J, with 5 bases in the middle. CDR1 LGHDT and CDR2 YNNKEL come from the germline V gene (reference sequence). The sequence was collected from a woman aged 55 to 70 with acute or convalescent COVID-19. The sequenced sample consisted of peripheral blood. This sequence joins TRBV3-1 (or the pseudogene TRBV3-2) and TRBJ2-5, with D unclear. The CDR3 spells CASSQGQQETQYF. DNA of the CDR3: TGTGCCAGCAGCCAAGGTCAGCAAGAGACCCAGTACTTC.